The next 32 T cell receptor beta chains were all read from a single sample in a study of immune evolution from preneoplasia to lung adenocarcinoma. The method was immunoSEQ multiplex PCR; TCRdb's version includes in-frame clones alone and lacks a portion of them. The sample shows 6,200 or so clones, approximately 76% of them seen only once. The sequenced sample was FFPE minimally invasive lung adenocarcinoma tissue. Receptors originate from a person aged 65-85 years with lung adenocarcinoma.

The chain joins TRBV6-6 to TRBJ2-1, with D perhaps matching TRBD2 (5 bases). The CDR3 length is 16 residues. V lost 2 bases to trimming and J lost 0 bases, with 11 bases between them. Germline V gives CDR1 MNHNY, CDR2 SVGAGI (reference sequence). The CDR3 DNA sequence: TGTGCCAGCAGTTACACGGGGTCCAGCTCCTACAATGAGCAGTTCTTC. Its protein is CASSYTGSSSYNEQFF.

V usage is TRBV29-1 and J usage is TRBJ1-1, with 7 nucleotides matching TRBD1. CDR1 is SQVTM and CDR2 is ANQGSEA in the germline V gene. With V trimmed by 4 bases and J by 5 bases, 7 bases remained unmatched. The CDR3 extends over 13 amino acids. CDR3 nucleotides: TGCAGCGTTGCAGCAGGGGGGAAGACTGAAGCTTTCTTT. This translates into CSVAAGGKTEAFF.

The genes are TRBV19 and TRBJ2-7; either TRBD1 or TRBD2 may fit D (6 bases each). CDR3 length equals 15 residues. CDR1 is LNHDA and CDR2 is SQIVND in the germline V gene (reference sequence). Trimming cost V 6 bases and J 2 bases, with 17 bases left between them. CDR3 DNA sequence: TGTGCCAGTAGGGGGGCTCCCGGAGGGGCCTACGAGCAGTACTTC. Protein sequence: CASRGAPGGAYEQYF.

The gene calls are TRBV7-9 and TRBJ1-5; the D gene is possibly TRBD1 (5 bases). The CDR3 contains 16 residues. Germline-derived CDR1 and CDR2 are SEHNR and FQNEAQ (reference sequence). Trimming stripped 6 bases from V and 4 bases from J, with 19 bases between. CDR3 bases: TGTGCCAGCAGTCGAGTGGGTGGGGACCAAAATCAGCCCCAGCATTTT. Translated, it gives CASSRVGGDQNQPQHF.

This clone occurred a few times. The chain joins TRBV30 to TRBJ2-1; possible D gene TRBD2, 5 bases. V was pared by 0 bases and J by 9 bases, with 12 bases between. The CDR3 covers 13 residues. Germline-derived CDR1 and CDR2 are GTSNPN and SVGIG (reference sequence). DNA of the CDR3: TGTGCCTGGAGTGTCGGTGGTGGACTTGAGCAGTTCTTC. Amino acid sequence: CAWSVGGGLEQFF.

This clone was counted once. J is TRBJ2-7 and V is TRBV5-1; TRBD1 matches 8 bases. The germline V gene has CDR1 SGHRS and CDR2 YFSETQ. Trimming removed 5 bases from V and 2 bases from J; junction bases left unmatched: 0. The CDR3 extends over 12 amino acids. The CDR3 reads CASRQGAYEQYF. The CDR3, as DNA: TGCGCCAGCAGACAGGGGGCCTACGAGCAGTACTTC.

This clone was seen once. The J gene is TRBJ1-6, the V gene TRBV27; D unresolved. This CDR3 spans 15 amino acids. Deletions cut 4 bases from V and 10 bases from J, with 17 bases between. Germline assignment: CDR1 MNHEY and CDR2 SMNVEV (reference sequence). DNA of the CDR3: TGTGCCAGCAGTTGGGCAAGCCTGAGAGGGTCACCCCTCCACTTT. It is translated as CASSWASLRGSPLHF.

This clone was counted a few times. The chain carries TRBV4-3 and TRBJ2-2; D is unresolved. Trimming pared 0 bases from V and 4 bases from J, leaving 0 bases between. Germline loops: CDR1 LGHNA, CDR2 YSLEER. The CDR3 is 12 amino acids. The CDR3 DNA reads TGCGCCAGCAGCCAAGACACCGGGGAGCTGTTTTTT. Amino acid sequence: CASSQDTGELFF.

The J gene is TRBJ1-4, the V gene TRBV2; TRBD1 aligns across 7 bases. V dropped 6 bases and J dropped 3; count of bases not matched to a gene: 4. The CDR3 contains 14 residues. Germline V CDR1 and CDR2: SNHLY, FYNNEI. CDR3 DNA: TGTGCCAGCAGAGCGACAGGGCCTAATGAAAAACTGTTTTTT. This encodes CASRATGPNEKLFF. Based on the CDR3 plus reference TRBV2 and TRBJ1-4, the full variable domain is EPEVTQTPSHQVTQMGQEVILRCVPISNHLYFYWYRQILGQKVEFLVSFYNNEISEKSEIFDDQFSVERPDGSNFTLKIRSTKLEDSAMYFCASRATGPNEKLFFGSGTQLSVL.

This chain uses TRBV5-1 with TRBJ2-7; 7 bases align to TRBD1. In germline, CDR1 is SGHRS, CDR2 YFSETQ. The CDR3 is made up of 14 amino acids. V lost 0 bases and J lost 5; bases outside the gene matches: 5. CDR3 protein: CASSLGQGRNEQYF. CDR3 sequence (DNA): TGCGCCAGCAGCTTGGGACAGGGACGTAACGAGCAGTACTTC.

This clone has only a few counts. The V and J genes are TRBV9 and TRBJ1-3, with D unclear. This CDR3 has 13 residues. Trimming cost V 4 bases and J 0 bases, with 5 bases left between them. The germline V gene encodes CDR1 SGDLS and CDR2 YYNGEE. The chain's CDR3 is CASSRDSGNTIYF. The CDR3 bases are TGTGCCAGCAGCCGGGACTCTGGAAACACCATATATTTT.

The chain combines TRBV28 with TRBJ2-7; TRBD1 matches at 11 bases. Germline-derived CDR1 and CDR2 are MDHEN and SYDVKM. V gave up 8 bases and J gave up 2 bases; unmatched junction bases: 2. This CDR3 is 13 amino acids long. The CDR3 DNA is TGTGCCAGCCGGGACAGGGGGGCCTACGAGCAGTACTTC. It translates to CASRDRGAYEQYF.

V and J are TRBV4-1 and TRBJ2-5; D gene ambiguous. The CDR3 runs 14 residues. V lost 0 bases to trimming and J lost 2 bases, with 7 bases between them. Per the germline V gene, CDR1 is MGHRA and CDR2 is YSYEKL. For the CDR3, the DNA is TGCGCCAGCAGCCAAGAAGGGCAACAAGAGACCCAGTACTTC. Amino acids: CASSQEGQQETQYF.

The chain uses TRBV28 and TRBJ1-5; a possible D gene is TRBD1 (6 bases). The CDR3 covers 13 residues. Germline CDR1 MDHEN, CDR2 SYDVKM. V was shortened by 3 bases and J by 7 bases, with 10 bases between the two germline ends. The CDR3 is CASSLPGEQPQHF. CDR3 in DNA: TGTGCCAGCAGTTTGCCAGGGGAGCAGCCCCAGCATTTT.

This clone was observed a handful of times. The DNA for the CDR3 is TGTGCCAGCTCACCAAATTCACCCCTCCACTTT. Translation: CASSPNSPLHF. The chain has TRBV18 and TRBJ1-6; D remains unclear. Trimming stripped 2 bases from V and 7 bases from J, with 0 bases between. Germline loops: CDR1 KGHSH, CDR2 LQKENI. The CDR3 loop spans 11 amino acids.

The genes are TRBV30 and TRBJ2-3; D not resolved. CDR3 size: 12 residues. Germline V gene sequence: CDR1 GTSNPN, CDR2 SVGIG (reference sequence). Trimming shortened V by 1 base and J by 6 bases, and 8 bases separated the two germline ends. Written as DNA, the CDR3 is TGTGCCTGGAGTGAAGTTGGGGATACGCAGTATTTT. Protein sequence: CAWSEVGDTQYF.

This clone occurred once. The V and J genes are TRBV6-5 and TRBJ1-6; the D is unclear. Trimming shortened V by 0 bases and J by 0 bases, and 6 bases separated the two germline ends. CDR3 size: 16 residues. CDR1 and CDR2 (germline): MNHEY, SVGAGI. The CDR3 DNA follows: TGTGCCAGCAGTTACTCGGGCAGCTCCTATAATTCACCCCTCCACTTT. Its translation is CASSYSGSSYNSPLHF.

The J gene is TRBJ2-4, the V gene TRBV28, with D perhaps matching TRBD1 (6 bases). V lost 5 bases and J 7 bases, leaving 12 bases between the germline ends. Germline V lookup: CDR1 MDHEN, CDR2 SYDVKM. The CDR3 is made up of 13 amino acids. The CDR3 region has the DNA TGTGCCAGCAGTGGACAAAGGGGGAACATTCAGTACTTC. This translates into CASSGQRGNIQYF.

This chain links TRBV13 with TRBJ2-2, with D unresolved. Germline V gene data show CDR1 as PRHDT and CDR2 as FYEKMQ (reference sequence). Trimming stripped 0 bases from V and 6 bases from J, with 11 bases between. The CDR3 is 15 residues long. CDR3: CASSLGVGPAGELFF. DNA for the CDR3: TGTGCCAGCAGCTTAGGTGTCGGTCCTGCCGGGGAGCTGTTTTTT.

The gene calls are TRBV5-1 and TRBJ2-7; 7 nucleotides agree with TRBD2. The CDR3 extends over 14 amino acids. Trimming took 2 bases from V and 3 from J; bases not matched to a gene: 5. CDR1 SGHRS and CDR2 YFSETQ come from the germline V gene. CDR3 protein: CASSFPGGYYEQYF. The CDR3 nucleotides are TGCGCCAGCAGCTTCCCGGGAGGATACTACGAGCAGTACTTC. The variable domain in full, with the rest retrieved from reference TRBV5-1 and TRBJ2-7, is KAGVTQTPRYLIKTRGQQVTLSCSPISGHRSVSWYQQTPGQGLQFLFEYFSETQRNKGNFPGRFSGRQFSNSRSEMNVSTLELGDSALYLCASSFPGGYYEQYFGPGTRLTVT.

The chain employs TRBV9 and TRBJ1-2; 10 bases are shared with TRBD1. The CDR3 length is 14 residues. Germline V gene data show CDR1 as SGDLS and CDR2 as YYNGEE. Unmatched junction bases numbered 3, after V lost 3 bases and J lost 4 bases. DNA of the CDR3: TGTGCCAGCAGCGCGGGACAGGGGATCTATGGCTACACCTTC. Protein: CASSAGQGIYGYTF.

This clone was observed a single time. The chain links TRBV29-1 to TRBJ2-5; TRBD1 or TRBD2 may be the D gene (5 bases each). The CDR3 runs 12 residues. CDR1 is SQVTM and CDR2 is ANQGSEA in the germline V gene. V was pared by 6 bases and J by 5 bases, with 13 bases between. CDR3 nucleotides: TGCAGCGTCGCCAGGGAGTGGGAGACCCAGTACTTC. This translates into CSVAREWETQYF.

The chain is built from TRBV18 and TRBJ2-2; D is possibly TRBD2 (6 bases). This CDR3 is 16 amino acids long. The germline V gene has CDR1 KGHSH and CDR2 LQKENI. V lost 2 bases and J lost 3, with 13 bases in between. The CDR3 spells CASSPKNWGDTGELFF. The DNA for the CDR3 is TGTGCCAGCTCACCAAAGAATTGGGGGGACACCGGGGAGCTGTTTTTT. The variable domain in full, with the rest retrieved from reference TRBV18 and TRBJ2-2, is NAGVMQNPRHLVRRRGQEARLRCSPMKGHSHVYWYRQLPEEGLKFMVYLQKENIIDESGMPKERFSAEFPKEGPSILRIQQVVRGDSAAYFCASSPKNWGDTGELFFGEGSRLTVL.

The table lists this clone with a few counts. The chain recombines TRBV5-5 with TRBJ2-7; unclear D gene. The CDR3 length is 14 residues. V lost 2 bases to trimming and J lost 6 bases, with 15 bases between them. CDR1 is SGHKS and CDR2 is YYEKEE in the germline V gene (reference sequence). The CDR3 is CASSLELLRTEQYF. CDR3 in DNA: TGTGCCAGCAGCTTAGAGCTCTTAAGAACCGAGCAGTACTTC.

The genes are TRBV28 and TRBJ2-7, with TRBD1 identical over 7 bases. CDR3 size: 13 residues. Trimming removed 6 bases from V and 5 bases from J; junction bases left unmatched: 7. The V gene's germline CDR1 is MDHEN and CDR2 SYDVKM. The CDR3, as DNA: TGTGCCAGCAGGACAGGGTTGGGGCACGAGCAGTACTTC. Translated: CASRTGLGHEQYF.

In its sample, this clone ranks as medium-sized (0.01 to 0.1%). The chain employs TRBV27 and TRBJ2-1; D unclear. V lost 4 bases and J 0 bases, leaving 16 bases between the germline ends. Germline V CDR1 and CDR2: MNHEY, SMNVEV (reference sequence). This CDR3 spans 17 amino acids. The CDR3 bases are TGTGCCAGCAGTTCAACCCGGCCCTCCCTCTCCTACAATGAGCAGTTCTTC. This sequence encodes CASSSTRPSLSYNEQFF.

In DNA form, the CDR3 reads TGTGCCAGCAGCTTAACAGGGAACTCCTACGAGCAGTACTTC. This codes for CASSLTGNSYEQYF. V and J are TRBV7-2 and TRBJ2-5; TRBD1 might be the D (6 bases). The DNA end favors TRBJ2-7, so the J call may be wrong. Germline V gene data show CDR1 as SGHTA and CDR2 as FQGNSA. The CDR3 sequence is 14 residues long.

Only a few counts were recorded for this clone. The rearrangement links TRBV6-5 to TRBJ1-2; 9 nucleotides align to TRBD1. Trimming removed 6 bases from V and 8 bases from J; junction bases left unmatched: 4. CDR3 length: 12 amino acids. Germline CDR1 and CDR2: MNHEY and SVGAGI. This CDR3 is CASSRDRVGYTF. DNA for the CDR3: TGTGCCAGCAGCCGGGACAGGGTCGGCTACACCTTC.

This chain joins TRBV29-1 and TRBJ2-5; the match to TRBD1 covers 8 bases. Germline V lookup: CDR1 SQVTM, CDR2 ANQGSEA. This CDR3 spans 12 amino acids. Here the CDR3 reads CSSGTGPETQYF. The CDR3 nucleotides read TGCAGTTCGGGGACAGGCCCAGAGACCCAGTACTTC. Full variable domain (rest looked up from reference TRBV29-1 and TRBJ2-5): SAVISQKPSRDICQRGTSLTIQCQVDSQVTMMFWYRQQPGQSLTLIATANQGSEATYESGFVIDKFPISRPNLTFSTLTVSNMSPEDSSIYLCSSGTGPETQYFGPGTRLLVL.

Only a few counts were recorded for this clone. The V gene is TRBV19, the J gene TRBJ2-3, with 7 nucleotides matching TRBD1. The CDR3 is made up of 14 amino acids. Germline V gene lookup returns CDR1 LNHDA and CDR2 SQIVND (reference sequence). The V and J ends lost 10 bases and 1 base, in that order; junction bases with no gene match: 8. This chain's CDR3 is CATLDQGGTDTQYF. DNA for the CDR3: TGTGCCACCCTAGACCAGGGGGGCACAGATACGCAGTATTTT.

V and J are TRBV5-1 and TRBJ1-3; D remains unclear. CDR1 SGHRS and CDR2 YFSETQ come from the germline V gene. Trimming took 4 bases from V and 4 from J, leaving 9 bases between them. The CDR3 runs to 13 residues. In nucleotides, the CDR3 is TGCGCCAGCAGCCCGGACTCCGGAAACACCATATATTTT. The encoded protein is CASSPDSGNTIYF.

The rearrangement links TRBV28 to TRBJ2-6; D is unresolved. The CDR3 covers 16 residues. The ends were cut back, 2 bases at V and 1 base at J, with 9 bases in the middle. Germline CDR1 and CDR2: MDHEN and SYDVKM. This chain's CDR3 is CASSLPLTSGANVLTF. The DNA for the CDR3 is TGTGCCAGCAGTTTACCGTTAACTTCTGGGGCCAACGTCCTGACTTTC.